This T cell receptor (beta chain) was profiled in a study of a mutant IDH1 vaccine in newly diagnosed glioma. The overall study: Previous care, which was radiotherapy, temozolomide, or both, most often involved both.

TCRdb keeps only in-frame clones here, not all; method: immunoSEQ multiplex PCR. The table has tens of thousands of clones, around four fifths seen once; the top ten hold 4.6%. CDR1 and CDR2 from the germline V gene are MNHEY and SVGAGI. Trimming removed 6 bases from V and 1 base from J; junction bases left unmatched: 6. This CDR3 has 15 residues. The time point is: baseline, week 1 (first vaccination visit). The treatment was: pre-vaccination baseline after standard-of-care therapy. Astrocytomas found in donors were new, WHO grade 3 or 4, IDH1-mutant and ATRX-lost. The material sequenced was peripheral blood mononuclear cells (PBMCs), taken from a glioma patient treated with radiotherapy, temozolomide or both. The chain employs TRBV6-5 and TRBJ1-1; TRBD1 matches 9 bases. The sequence was obtained from a woman aged 18-29 years with glioma. Some clones in this sample may be carry-over from other donors' samples. The CDR3 here is CASRRTGESNTEAFF. In DNA, the CDR3 is TGTGCCAGCAGGCGGACAGGGGAGTCGAACACTGAAGCTTTCTTT.